The 32 T cell receptor beta chains in this list originate from one sample, sequenced in a study of cytomegalovirus exposure and HLA in healthy donors. Sequenced by immunoSEQ multiplex PCR; TCRdb stores in-frame clones only, minus some. Among about 330,000 clones listed, roughly 85% were seen once. The sequencing sample was made of PBMCs. All receptors come from a woman aged 18 to 35 in good health and CMV-seronegative.

The chain has TRBV18 and TRBJ2-7, with 7 nucleotides matching TRBD1. Per germline, CDR1 KGHSH and CDR2 LQKENI. The CDR3 sequence is 15 residues long. V shed 0 bases, J shed 2 bases, and the junction held 4 bases outside the gene matches. In DNA form, the CDR3 reads TGTGCCAGCTCACCACCGTCAGGGGGAGCCTACGAGCAGTACTTC. Its translation: CASSPPSGGAYEQYF.

V gene TRBV7-2 combines with J gene TRBJ1-2, with D unresolved. Per germline, CDR1 SGHTA and CDR2 FQGNSA. Deletions cut 1 base from V and 5 bases from J, with 14 bases between. There are 15 residues in the CDR3. The CDR3 coding sequence is TGTGCCAGCAGCTTAGTCCCAGAGGGATGGTATGGCTACACCTTC. The encoded protein is CASSLVPEGWYGYTF.

The V and J genes are TRBV18 and TRBJ2-2; maybe TRBD1 (5 bases). This CDR3 comprises 14 residues. V gave up 4 bases and J gave up 3 bases, with 9 bases separating them. CDR1 KGHSH and CDR2 LQKENI come from the germline V gene. CDR3 sequence reads: CASSLQGYTGELFF. CDR3 bases: TGTGCCAGCTCACTCCAGGGATACACCGGGGAGCTGTTTTTT.

The chain couples TRBV18 to TRBJ2-7, with a possible D match to TRBD2 (5 bases). CDR1 and CDR2 from the germline V gene are KGHSH and LQKENI. The germline V and J ends were trimmed by 3 bases and 4 bases, with 7 bases remaining between them. The CDR3 totals 12 residues. CDR3 sequence (DNA): TGTGCCAGCTCACCCGAGGGATACGAGCAGTACTTC. Translation: CASSPEGYEQYF.

This sequence joins TRBV25-1 and TRBJ2-6; 8 nucleotides agree with TRBD2. Germline CDR1 and CDR2: MGHDK and SYGVNS. Trimming removed 6 bases from V and 0 bases from J; junction bases left unmatched: 7. This CDR3 region has 17 residues. The CDR3 DNA reads TGTGCCAGCAGCTCTAGCGGGTGGCGCTCTGGGGCCAACGTCCTGACTTTC. This codes for CASSSSGWRSGANVLTF.

The chain is built from TRBV19 and TRBJ1-2, with D possibly TRBD1 on 5 matching bases. The ends were cut back, 6 bases at V and 5 bases at J, with 10 bases in the middle. Germline CDR1 reads LNHDA; CDR2 reads SQIVND (reference sequence). The CDR3 spans 12 residues. The CDR3 DNA reads as TGTGCCAGTAGGTTCACAGGTTATGGCTACACCTTC. It translates to CASRFTGYGYTF.

The V call is TRBV4-1, the J call TRBJ2-7, with TRBD2 matching 16 bases. The CDR3 covers 16 residues. With 3 bases clipped from V and 6 bases from J, the junction kept 5 bases outside the gene matches. Germline V gene lookup returns CDR1 MGHRA and CDR2 YSYEKL. The CDR3 protein is CASSHPGTSGRAEQYF. The CDR3 coding sequence is TGCGCCAGCAGCCATCCCGGGACTAGCGGGAGGGCCGAGCAGTACTTC.

The CDR3 bases are TGTGCCAGCATGTGGCTGAACACTGAAGCTTTCTTT. Amino acid sequence: CASMWLNTEAFF. V gene TRBV2 combines with J gene TRBJ1-1, with D unresolved. There are 12 residues in the CDR3. Germline CDR1 SNHLY, CDR2 FYNNEI. V dropped 7 bases and J dropped 0 bases, with 6 bases sitting between them.

The J gene is TRBJ2-1, the V gene TRBV4-3; 15 nucleotides line up with TRBD2. This CDR3 comprises 17 residues. Germline V gene sequence: CDR1 LGHNA, CDR2 YSLEER. Trimming cost V 3 bases and J 9 bases; bases outside gene matches: 9. The CDR3 DNA reads as TGCGCCAGCAGCCAGGGACTAGCGGGAGGCCTGTCGGGTGAGCAGTTCTTC. It specifies CASSQGLAGGLSGEQFF.

The gene calls are TRBV19 and TRBJ1-5; 9 bases map to TRBD1. From germline, CDR1 is LNHDA and CDR2 SQIVND (reference sequence). CDR3 size: 18 residues. The trim removed 7 bases at V and 2 bases at J, leaving 15 bases unmatched. DNA for the CDR3: TGTGCCAGTACGAAGGGCACAGGGGGCGCGGGGGGCAATCAGCCCCAGCATTTT. Protein: CASTKGTGGAGGNQPQHF.

The chain carries TRBV7-9 and TRBJ2-1; D not certain. The germline CDR1 and CDR2 sequences are SEHNR and FQNEAQ (reference sequence). The CDR3 is 14 residues long. V was cut by 3 bases and J by 8 bases, with 14 bases left in between. CDR3: CASSFDSRYDEQFF. The CDR3 DNA is TGTGCCAGCAGCTTCGACTCTCGGTATGATGAGCAGTTCTTC. The variable domain in full, with the rest retrieved from reference TRBV7-9 and TRBJ2-1, is DTGVSQNPRHKITKRGQNVTFRCDPISEHNRLYWYRQTLGQGPEFLTYFQNEAQLEKSRLLSDRFSAERPKGSFSTLEIQRTEQGDSAMYLCASSFDSRYDEQFFGPGTRLTVL.

The chain joins TRBV7-9 to TRBJ1-4; D uncertain. Trimming shortened V by 10 bases and J by 7 bases, and 19 bases separated the two germline ends. This CDR3 comprises 14 residues. Germline V gives CDR1 SEHNR, CDR2 FQNEAQ (reference sequence). CDR3 nucleotides: TGTGCCACCGTGAAGGAGGGTAGCGGTGAAAAACTGTTTTTT. It translates to CATVKEGSGEKLFF.

The V call is TRBV11-3, the J call TRBJ2-7; D is perhaps TRBD2 (6 bases). There are 14 residues in the CDR3. Germline values: CDR1 SGHNT, CDR2 YENEEA. Trimming removed 5 bases at V and 1 base at J, with 12 bases between. The CDR3 is CASSPRTNSYEQYF. CDR3 bases: TGTGCCAGCAGCCCACGGACTAATTCCTACGAGCAGTACTTC.

This clone was counted a few times. The rearrangement uses TRBV28 and TRBJ2-1; 9 bases align to TRBD2. There are 14 residues in the CDR3. Germline V CDR1 and CDR2: MDHEN, SYDVKM. V dropped 5 bases and J dropped 6; count of bases not matched to a gene: 5. The CDR3 sequence: CASSTAGGINEQFF. The CDR3 coding sequence is TGTGCCAGCAGTACAGCGGGAGGCATCAATGAGCAGTTCTTC.

This chain joins TRBV11-2 and TRBJ1-2, with D possibly TRBD1 on 6 matching bases. The CDR3 length is 14 residues. V was pared by 5 bases and J by 5 bases, with 15 bases between. Germline V gene data show CDR1 as SGHAT and CDR2 as FQNNGV. The CDR3 nucleotides read TGTGCCAGCAGCCCAGGGGCGGTGGGGTATGGCTACACCTTC. Protein product: CASSPGAVGYGYTF.

In its sample, this clone was seen many times. This CDR3 reads CASSQGTGTSGREEFF. The CDR3 DNA follows: TGTGCCAGCAGCCAAGGAACAGGGACTAGCGGGAGGGAGGAGTTCTTC. The rearrangement joins TRBV4-2 to TRBJ2-1; 16 nucleotides line up with TRBD2. Unmatched junction bases numbered 8, after V lost 1 base and J lost 14 bases. Germline assignment: CDR1 LGHNA and CDR2 YNFKEQ. CDR3 size: 16 residues.

The CDR3 DNA sequence: TGCAGCGTTGAACCGGACAGGTCTGGCTACACCTTC. Its translation: CSVEPDRSGYTF. This sequence joins TRBV29-1 and TRBJ1-2; 7 positions match TRBD1. CDR3 size: 12 residues. Losses at the gene ends were 2 bases for V and 7 bases for J; bases not matched to a gene: 4. Looked up from germline, CDR1 is SQVTM and CDR2 is ANQGSEA.

The chain is built from TRBV5-6 and TRBJ2-7, with 9 bases fitting TRBD2. Losses at the gene ends were 2 bases for V and 4 bases for J; bases not matched to a gene: 1. The CDR3 is 13 amino acids. Germline values: CDR1 SGHDT, CDR2 YYEEEE. CDR3 amino acids: CASSFLAGYEQYF. In nucleotides, the CDR3 is TGTGCCAGCAGCTTTCTAGCGGGGTACGAGCAGTACTTC.

In this sample, this clone turned up a few times. This sequence joins TRBV12-5 and TRBJ1-3; 7 nucleotides align to TRBD1. Per the germline V gene, CDR1 is LGHNT and CDR2 is FRNRAP. J lost 0 bases, V lost 6 bases, and 8 bases had no gene match. The CDR3 has 16 residues. CDR3 nucleotide sequence: TGTGCTAGTGGCGGGGGACAGCCGGTCTCTGGAAACACCATATATTTT. Its translation is CASGGGQPVSGNTIYF.

The rearrangement links TRBV28 to TRBJ1-2; 9 bases align to TRBD1. J was trimmed by 8 bases and V by 10 bases; bases with no gene match: 11. Germline values: CDR1 MDHEN, CDR2 SYDVKM. The CDR3 extends over 13 amino acids. The chain's CDR3 is CATYPGQGRGYTF. In DNA form, the CDR3 reads TGTGCCACATATCCGGGACAGGGTAGGGGCTACACCTTC.

This sequence joins TRBV5-1 and TRBJ2-7; 10 bases are a match to TRBD1. V was clipped by 0 bases and J by 6 bases; unmatched bases: 15. The CDR3 extends over 18 amino acids. Looked up from germline, CDR1 is SGHRS and CDR2 is YFSETQ. CDR3 residues: CASSLAWDRGQEGGEQYF. The CDR3 DNA reads as TGCGCCAGCAGCTTGGCATGGGACAGGGGACAAGAAGGCGGCGAGCAGTACTTC.

The table lists this clone with a count of one. The chain carries TRBV9 and TRBJ1-1; 9 bases fit TRBD1. The CDR3 totals 15 residues. V was pared by 3 bases and J by 3 bases, with 6 bases of the junction left unmatched. CDR1 is SGDLS, CDR2 YYNGEE, per germline. The CDR3 loop reads CASSGTGTGYTEAFF. The CDR3 nucleotides are TGTGCCAGCAGCGGAACCGGGACAGGGTACACTGAAGCTTTCTTT. Filled out from reference TRBV9 and TRBJ1-1, the complete variable domain reads DSGVTQTPKHLITATGQRVTLRCSPRSGDLSVYWYQQSLDQGLQFLIQYYNGEERAKGNILERFSAQQFPDLHSELNLSSLELGDSALYFCASSGTGTGYTEAFFGQGTRLTVV.

The V and J genes are TRBV1 and TRBJ2-4; TRBD2 was called by the table and not checked on the DNA. TRBV1 is reported as a pseudogene. This CDR3 has 20 residues. For the CDR3, the DNA is TGCACCAGCAGCCCGAACCGACTAGCGGGAGGTGGGGGAGCCAAAAACATTCAGTACTTC. This gives the protein CTSSPNRLAGGGGAKNIQYF.

The chain employs TRBV2 and TRBJ2-3; perhaps TRBD2 as D (5 bases). The CDR3 loop spans 17 amino acids. CDR1 and CDR2 (germline): SNHLY, FYNNEI. V was shortened by 4 bases and J by 0 bases, with 17 bases between the two germline ends. This CDR3 reads CASSAGAAGDSTDTQYF. The CDR3 nucleotides are TGTGCCAGCAGTGCCGGTGCTGCGGGCGATAGCACAGATACGCAGTATTTT.

The V call is TRBV28, the J call TRBJ2-7; 7 nucleotides align to TRBD2. The CDR3 is 14 amino acids. The V segment lost 5 bases and the J segment 3 bases; nucleotides outside the gene matches: 7. CDR1 is MDHEN, CDR2 SYDVKM, per germline. The CDR3 nucleotides read TGTGCCAGCAGTCCAGGGACTACAGTCTACGAGCAGTACTTC. This codes for CASSPGTTVYEQYF.

The chain employs TRBV4-3 and TRBJ1-5; 8 bases align to TRBD1. Looked up from germline, CDR1 is LGHNA and CDR2 is YSLEER. J was trimmed by 8 bases and V by 0 bases; bases with no gene match: 6. There are 15 residues in the CDR3. The CDR3 reads CASSQDWDRREPQHF. CDR3 nucleotide sequence: TGCGCCAGCAGCCAAGATTGGGACAGGAGGGAGCCCCAGCATTTT.

The gene calls are TRBV7-9 and TRBJ2-1, with 12 bases identical to TRBD2. V dropped 3 bases and J dropped 6; count of bases not matched to a gene: 0. Per germline, CDR1 SEHNR and CDR2 FQNEAQ (reference sequence). This CDR3 comprises 14 residues. The CDR3 protein is CASSLGLAGNEQFF. The CDR3 region has the DNA TGTGCCAGCAGCTTGGGACTAGCGGGCAATGAGCAGTTCTTC.

CDR3 coding DNA: TGTGCCAGCAGGATACTAGCGGGGGCCTCCTACGAGCAGTACTTC. Translation gives CASRILAGASYEQYF. The chain is built from TRBV6-1 and TRBJ2-7, with 11 bases fitting TRBD2. The germline CDR1 and CDR2 sequences are MNHNS and SASEGT. CDR3 size: 15 residues. With V trimmed by 6 bases and J by 0 bases, 4 bases remained unmatched.

The chain uses TRBV5-6 and TRBJ2-3; D perhaps matches TRBD1 (5 bases). Germline CDR1 is SGHDT and CDR2 is YYEEEE. CDR3 size: 15 residues. Trimming left V 1 base short and J 4 bases short, with 13 bases between. The DNA for the CDR3 is TGTGCCAGCAGCTTGAGGGCAGGGATGTCAGATACGCAGTATTTT. Protein sequence: CASSLRAGMSDTQYF.

In regard to this clone: Its ends do not fully match the called genes, so a read error is possible. The chain has TRBV7-7 and TRBJ2-3; perhaps TRBD1 as D (6 bases). Germline CDR1 SSHAT, CDR2 FNYEAQ (reference sequence). The CDR3 spans 20 residues. The CDR3 nucleotides are TGTGCTAGCAGCTTAGCCCCTCGGAACCCCGGGGACAACAACACAGATACGCAGTATTTT. Its translation is CASSLAPRNPGDNNTDTQYF.

The chain joins TRBV5-1 to TRBJ2-7; 8 bases align to TRBD2. The V segment lost 4 bases and the J segment 3 bases; nucleotides outside the gene matches: 6. The CDR3 runs 14 residues. CDR1 and CDR2 from the germline V gene are SGHRS and YFSETQ. CDR3 nucleotides: TGCGCCAGCAGCCCGGGGGGGTCTGACTACGAGCAGTACTTC. Translated: CASSPGGSDYEQYF.

The chain recombines TRBV29-1 with TRBJ2-7; the match to TRBD1 covers 8 bases. Germline-derived CDR1 and CDR2 are SQVTM and ANQGSEA. The CDR3 totals 11 residues. Trimming removed 4 bases from V and 6 bases from J; junction bases left unmatched: 2. In nucleotides, the CDR3 is TGCAGCGTTGGAGGGACAGGCGAGCAGTACTTC. Translating gives CSVGGTGEQYF.